These T cell receptor beta chains were read from a single sample in a study of control samples from healthy donors and cancer patients. Produced via immunoSEQ multiplex PCR; TCRdb's table is partial and in-frame only. The top ten clones hold 3.4% of a sample with under 150,000 clones, about 91% of them seen once. The source material was blood. The origin of the receptors is a man aged 40-55 years in good health. Both conserved end residues are part of each CDR3. D genes are given only for firm matches. Clone size is stated in some rows and not others, as once, few, many or a class when expanded.

J,size,D,V,CDR3,DNA
TRBJ1-5,.,.,TRBV12-3/TRBV12-4,CASRQGQNQPQHF,TGTGCCAGCAGGCAGGGACAAAATCAGCCCCAGCATTTT
TRBJ2-1,.,.,TRBV4-2,CASSQDGTGIYNEQFF,TGTGCCAGCAGCCAAGATGGGACGGGGATATACAATGAGCAGTTCTTC
TRBJ2-2,.,TRBD2,TRBV4-1,CASSQRLAGGRTGELFF,TGCGCCAGCAGCCAGAGACTAGCGGGGGGGCGAACCGGGGAGCTGTTTTTT
TRBJ2-5,few,TRBD2,TRBV15,CATSRARAAGEETQYF,TGTGCCACCAGCAGAGCACGAGCAGCGGGGGAAGAGACCCAGTACTTC
TRBJ1-1,.,TRBD1,TRBV10-2,CASNPRTGNTEAFF,TGCGCCAGCAACCCAAGGACAGGGAACACTGAAGCTTTCTTT
TRBJ2-7,once,.,TRBV6-2/TRBV6-3,CASSYRKGQAYEQYF,TGTGCCAGCAGTTATAGAAAGGGACAAGCCTACGAGCAGTACTTC
TRBJ1-2,.,.,TRBV25-1,CASSIGSYGYTF,TGTGCCAGCAGTATTGGCAGCTATGGCTACACCTTC
TRBJ1-5,.,.,TRBV19,CASSREGGSNQPQHF,TGTGCCAGTAGTCGGGAAGGGGGTAGCAATCAGCCCCAGCATTTT
TRBJ1-1,.,.,TRBV2,CASSAFNENTEAFF,TGTGCCAGCAGTGCCTTCAACGAGAACACTGAAGCTTTCTTT
TRBJ2-2,once,TRBD1,TRBV30,CASAGTGAGELFF,TGTGCCTCGGCAGGGACAGGGGCCGGGGAGCTGTTTTTT
TRBJ1-6,.,TRBD1,TRBV19,CASSRGQYYNSPLHF,TGTGCCAGTAGTAGGGGACAGTACTATAATTCACCCCTCCACTTT
TRBJ1-4,.,TRBD1,TRBV24-1,CATTRDRETTTNEKLFF,TGTGCCACCACCCGGGACAGGGAGACAACAACTAATGAAAAACTGTTTTTT
TRBJ1-4,.,.,TRBV30,CAWSVGSTNEKLFF,TGTGCCTGGAGTGTAGGGTCAACTAATGAAAAACTGTTTTTT